This T cell receptor (beta chain) was recovered during a study of T cell clones after liver transplantation. Generated by immunoSEQ multiplex PCR, the TCRdb table keeps only in-frame clones and is missing some. The profile shows about 6,200 clones, nearly 80% of them singletons. This CDR3 spans 13 amino acids. V lost 3 bases, J lost 5 bases, and 10 bases lay in between. CDR1 MNHEY and CDR2 SMNVEV come from the germline V gene (reference sequence). The V and J genes are TRBV27 and TRBJ2-5; D remains unclear. The clonotype was recovered from a human patient who received a liver transplant. Among the T cells, some may be from the graft donor. The sequencing used CD8+ T cells from blood, collected almost 47 months after liver transplant. As DNA, the CDR3 is TGTGCCAGCAGTTTGTCAGGTCCCGAGACCCAGTACTTC. This encodes CASSLSGPETQYF.